The 16 T cell receptor beta chains in this list originate from one sample, sequenced in a study of blood T cell repertoires in COVID-19. Here immunoSEQ multiplex PCR was the method, and the copy in TCRdb shows in-frame clones only, minus some. Counted here are some 99,000 clones, around 90% occurring once; the ten biggest clones make up about 4%. Material for sequencing was peripheral blood. Every receptor here comes from a human donor with COVID-19, enrolled during active disease. The donor label of this sample is uncertain.

The chain combines TRBV15 with TRBJ1-4; tentative D call: TRBD1 (5 bases). The germline CDR1 and CDR2 sequences are LNHNV and YYDKDF (reference sequence). This CDR3 spans 12 amino acids. V shed 9 bases and J shed 5 bases, with 10 bases lying between them. The CDR3 protein is CATAGGNEKLFF. Here the CDR3 DNA reads TGTGCCACGGCGGGGGGGAATGAAAAACTGTTTTTT.

The gene calls are TRBV21-1 and TRBJ1-1. TRBV21-1 is listed as a pseudogene. The CDR3 contains 12 residues. CDR3 region: CASSRDYTEAFF. The CDR3, as DNA: TGTGCCAGCAGCAGAGACTACACTGAAGCTTTCTTT.

The genes are TRBV7-2 and TRBJ2-2; maybe TRBD2 (6 bases). The CDR3 totals 16 residues. Trimming took 2 bases from V and 0 from J, leaving 10 bases between them. Germline lookup yields CDR1 SGHTA and CDR2 FQGNSA. This CDR3 is CASSLHGGSNTGELFF. Here the CDR3 DNA reads TGTGCCAGCAGCTTACATGGGGGGTCGAACACCGGGGAGCTGTTTTTT.

The gene calls are TRBV19 and TRBJ2-2; D is undetermined. The V gene's germline CDR1 is LNHDA and CDR2 SQIVND (reference sequence). The CDR3 spans 12 residues. Trimming shortened V by 6 bases and J by 6 bases, and 8 bases separated the two germline ends. The CDR3, as DNA: TGTGCCAGTAGCCTTGTCCCCGGGGAGCTGTTTTTT. Translated, it gives CASSLVPGELFF.

J is TRBJ2-1 and V is TRBV10-3; D ambiguous. The CDR3 loop spans 15 amino acids. CDR1 and CDR2 (germline): ENHRY, SYGVKD. Trimming shortened V by 4 bases and J by 0 bases, and 10 bases separated the two germline ends. The CDR3 bases are TGTGCCATCAGTGGACCGGGTAGCTCCTACAATGAGCAGTTCTTC. It specifies CAISGPGSSYNEQFF.

The chain combines TRBV6-5 with TRBJ2-7; D is perhaps TRBD2 (5 bases). Germline CDR1 reads MNHEY; CDR2 reads SVGAGI. The length of the CDR3 is 14 residues. V was trimmed by 7 bases and J by 1 base, leaving 14 bases between them. CDR3: CASNRGSSSYEQYF. In DNA, the CDR3 is TGTGCCAGCAATCGGGGTTCAAGTTCCTACGAGCAGTACTTC.

The V gene is TRBV7-9, the J gene TRBJ2-3, with TRBD2 as a possible D gene (6 bases). The CDR3 loop spans 16 amino acids. Per the germline V gene, CDR1 is SEHNR and CDR2 is FQNEAQ (reference sequence). The V end lost 6 bases, the J end lost 1 base, and 17 bases lay between the germline ends. The CDR3 nucleotides are TGTGCCAGCAGTCCTCCGGAGGGTGATCGCACAGATACGCAGTATTTT. It codes for CASSPPEGDRTDTQYF. The full variable domain, in which reference TRBV7-9 and TRBJ2-3 provide the parts outside the CDR3, is DTGVSQNPRHKITKRGQNVTFRCDPISEHNRLYWYRQTLGQGPEFLTYFQNEAQLEKSRLLSDRFSAERPKGSFSTLEIQRTEQGDSAMYLCASSPPEGDRTDTQYFGPGTRLTVL.

This chain connects TRBV3-1 (or the pseudogene TRBV3-2) to TRBJ1-4, with D perhaps TRBD1 (6 bases). CDR1 LGHDT and CDR2 YNNKEL come from the germline V gene (reference sequence). V dropped 4 bases and J dropped 3 bases, with 12 bases sitting between them. The CDR3 spans 15 residues. The CDR3 is CASSLHEGANEKLFF. CDR3 DNA sequence: TGTGCCAGCAGCCTCCATGAGGGGGCTAATGAAAAACTGTTTTTT.

This clone was detected only once. V and J are TRBV5-1 and TRBJ2-2, with D perhaps TRBD1 (6 bases). V was trimmed by 4 bases and J by 7 bases, leaving 17 bases between them. The germline gives CDR1 SGHRS, CDR2 YFSETQ. CDR3 length equals 15 residues. CDR3 protein: CASSPDTGIIGELFF. In DNA form, the CDR3 reads TGCGCCAGCAGCCCTGACACAGGGATAATCGGGGAGCTGTTTTTT.

The J gene is TRBJ1-5, the V gene TRBV19, with D possibly matching TRBD1 (6 bases). V was pared by 1 base and J by 3 bases, with 13 bases between. Germline CDR1 reads LNHDA; CDR2 reads SQIVND (reference sequence). This CDR3 is built from 16 residues. CDR3 amino acids: CASSIVDRTFNQPQHF. Here the CDR3 DNA reads TGTGCCAGTAGTATAGTGGACAGAACATTCAATCAGCCCCAGCATTTT.

CDR3 nucleotide sequence: TGTGCCAGCAGCCAGGGATGGGGCTACACCTTC. Amino acids: CASSQGWGYTF. The chain couples TRBV6-5 to TRBJ1-2; the D gene is possibly TRBD1 (5 bases). V lost 6 bases to trimming and J lost 8 bases, with 10 bases between them. The CDR3 is 11 amino acids. Germline V gives CDR1 MNHEY, CDR2 SVGAGI.

In nucleotides, the CDR3 is TGCGCCAGCAGACCGGGGAGTGGGTCAACTAATGAAAAACTGTTTTTT. Translation: CASRPGSGSTNEKLFF. This chain links TRBV5-1 with TRBJ1-4; no clear D gene. With 5 bases removed from V and 0 bases from J, the gap between germline ends came to 14 bases. Germline V gene lookup returns CDR1 SGHRS and CDR2 YFSETQ. This CDR3 has 16 amino acids.

V is TRBV6-1 and J is TRBJ2-7, with no clear D. Germline V lookup: CDR1 MNHNS, CDR2 SASEGT. This CDR3 contains 14 residues. V was cut by 3 bases and J by 2 bases, with 11 bases left in between. CDR3 sequence: CASSDRSPAYEQYF. As DNA, the CDR3 is TGTGCCAGCAGTGATCGTTCTCCAGCCTACGAGCAGTACTTC.

This chain joins TRBV5-4 and TRBJ2-3; TRBD1 aligns across 10 bases. The CDR3 has 17 residues. The V gene's germline CDR1 is SGHNT and CDR2 YYREEE (reference sequence). J lost 5 bases, V lost 0 bases, and 9 bases had no gene match. The CDR3 protein is CASSLATGTGAQDTQYF. In DNA, the CDR3 is TGTGCCAGCAGCTTGGCGACCGGGACAGGGGCTCAAGATACGCAGTATTTT.

The genes are TRBV27 and TRBJ1-1; 10 nucleotides align to TRBD1. CDR1 is MNHEY, CDR2 SMNVEV, per germline (reference sequence). The CDR3 runs to 17 residues. V dropped 5 bases and J dropped 3; count of bases not matched to a gene: 12. The CDR3 coding sequence is TGTGCCAGCAGTCAGTCCCGGGACAGGGGTTGGGACACTGAAGCTTTCTTT. Amino acids: CASSQSRDRGWDTEAFF.

V is TRBV11-3 and J is TRBJ2-7; D is ambiguous. CDR3 length: 13 residues. Germline loops: CDR1 SGHNT, CDR2 YENEEA. With 5 bases removed from V and 1 base from J, the gap between germline ends came to 9 bases. The CDR3 DNA sequence: TGTGCCAGCAGCCGAGAGGCATCCTACGAGCAGTACTTC. Amino acid sequence: CASSREASYEQYF.